The 2 T cell receptor beta chains in this list originate from one sample, sequenced in a study of blood T cells in healthy people across ages. A sample-barcoded 5' primer and a J-beta primer mix were used in a second PCR of roughly 7 to 11 cycles. TCRdb reanalysed the 5' RACE reads using MiXCR and keeps one entry per CDR3 protein. The sample has approximately 830,000 distinct CDR3 sequences, 60% to 80% seen once. Material: blood. The receptors were gathered from a young man in good health.

The V call is TRBV20-1, the J call TRBJ1-2; no reliable D call. The CDR3 length is 13 residues. The V and J ends lost 1 base and 0 bases respectively, with 6 bases between them. Per the germline V gene, CDR1 is DFQATT and CDR2 is SNEGSKA (reference sequence). CDR3 nucleotide sequence: TGCAGTGCTAGAGCCACAGCTAACTATGGCTACACCTTC. Its translation is CSARATANYGYTF.

This clonotype was seen a few times. The chain carries TRBV9 and TRBJ2-7, with TRBD1 matching over 7 bases. From germline, CDR1 is SGDLS and CDR2 YYNGEE. This CDR3 is 14 amino acids long. V lost 0 bases, J lost 2 bases, and 2 bases stayed unmatched. The CDR3 loop reads CASSVEGTAYEQYF. The CDR3 DNA reads as TGTGCCAGCAGCGTAGAAGGGACAGCCTACGAGCAGTACTTC.